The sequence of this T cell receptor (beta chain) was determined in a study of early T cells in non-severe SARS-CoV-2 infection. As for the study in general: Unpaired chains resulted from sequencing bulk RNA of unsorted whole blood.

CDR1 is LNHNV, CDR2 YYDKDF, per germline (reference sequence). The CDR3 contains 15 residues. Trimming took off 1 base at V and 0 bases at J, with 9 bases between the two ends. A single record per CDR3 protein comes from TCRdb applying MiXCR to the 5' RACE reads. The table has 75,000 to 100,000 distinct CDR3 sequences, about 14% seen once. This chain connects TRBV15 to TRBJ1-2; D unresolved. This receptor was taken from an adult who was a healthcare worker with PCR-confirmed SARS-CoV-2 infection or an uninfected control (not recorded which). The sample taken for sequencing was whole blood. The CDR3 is CATSRVDSTNYGYTF. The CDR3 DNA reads TGTGCCACCAGCAGAGTTGACTCCACTAACTATGGCTACACCTTC.